The clone carrying this T cell receptor (beta chain) was detected only once. Libraries were prepared by immunoSEQ multiplex PCR; TCRdb keeps only in-frame clonotypes and omits some of them. Found here are about 160,000 clones, 80% to 95% of them singletons; the top ten hold 0.68%. The source of the sample is a study of control samples from healthy donors and cancer patients. Per germline, CDR1 SEHNR and CDR2 FQNEAQ (reference sequence). The CDR3 is 15 amino acids. With V trimmed by 4 bases and J by 5 bases, 7 bases remained unmatched. This TCR derives from a woman in her twenties or thirties in good health. The sample comprised blood. The chain is built from TRBV7-9 and TRBJ2-2; TRBD1 matches 7 bases. CDR3 nucleotides: TGTGCCAGCAGCTCCCGACAGGGCAGGACCGGGGAGCTGTTTTTT. It specifies CASSSRQGRTGELFF.